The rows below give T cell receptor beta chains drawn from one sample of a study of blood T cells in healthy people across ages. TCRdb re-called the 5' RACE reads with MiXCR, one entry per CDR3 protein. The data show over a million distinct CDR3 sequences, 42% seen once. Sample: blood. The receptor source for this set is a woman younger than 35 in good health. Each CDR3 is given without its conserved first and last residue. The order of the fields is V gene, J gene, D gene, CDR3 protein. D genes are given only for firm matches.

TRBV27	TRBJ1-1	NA	ASASGLRNTEAF
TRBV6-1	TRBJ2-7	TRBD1	ASKQGLSSYEQY
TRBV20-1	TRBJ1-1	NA	SAFRALAGTEAF
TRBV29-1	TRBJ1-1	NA	SAERDYTEAF
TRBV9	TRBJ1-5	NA	ASNKEGGFNQPQH
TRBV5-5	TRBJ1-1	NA	ASSPLGGSNTEAF
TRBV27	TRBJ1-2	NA	ASSRNAWGAVGGYT
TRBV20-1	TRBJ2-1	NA	SARAPLEQF
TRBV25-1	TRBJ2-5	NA	ASSGIGGWGQETQY
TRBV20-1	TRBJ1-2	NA	SARWGLGDYGYT
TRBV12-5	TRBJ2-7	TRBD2	ASGFTSAIYEQY
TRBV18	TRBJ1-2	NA	ASSANTGQLIYGYT
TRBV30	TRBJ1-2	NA	AWSRAAYGYT
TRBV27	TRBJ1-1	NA	ASSPLGGTDTEAF
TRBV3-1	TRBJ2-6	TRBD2	ASSRRLTSGTSGANVLT
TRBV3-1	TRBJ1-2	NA	ASSQGDPYGYT
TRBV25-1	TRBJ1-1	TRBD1	ASRSDRGPQWTEAF
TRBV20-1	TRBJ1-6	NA	SAREGPSYNSPLH
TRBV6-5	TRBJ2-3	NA	ASTTAGSGTDTQY
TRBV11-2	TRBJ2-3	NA	ASSLAVETDTQY
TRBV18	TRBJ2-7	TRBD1	ASSPTTGGEIVQY
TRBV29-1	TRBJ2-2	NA	SVERGTNTGELF
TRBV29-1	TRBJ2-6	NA	SVEDAGANVLT
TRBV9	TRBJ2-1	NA	ASSPRGRVGYNEQF
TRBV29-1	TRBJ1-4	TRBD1	SVRAGQGREKLF
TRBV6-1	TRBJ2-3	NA	ASSSWGASTDTQY
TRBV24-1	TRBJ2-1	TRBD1	ATSDFGTGLDEQF
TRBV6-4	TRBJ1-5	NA	ASATTGGGNQPQH
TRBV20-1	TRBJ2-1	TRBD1	SARAVGQGRHNEQF
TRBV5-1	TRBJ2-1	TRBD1	ASSPRDSNYNEQF
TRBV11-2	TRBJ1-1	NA	ASSLDIWSNTEAF
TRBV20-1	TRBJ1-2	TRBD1	SARDPRGYNYGYT
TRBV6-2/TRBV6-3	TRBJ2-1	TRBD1	ASSFTIEGQLNYNEQF
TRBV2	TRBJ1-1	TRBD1	ASRDRGPNTEAF
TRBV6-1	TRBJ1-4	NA	ASSATPVGWKEKLF
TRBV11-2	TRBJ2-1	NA	ASSLVPGQYNEQF
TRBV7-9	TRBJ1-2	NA	ASSPSDRIYGYT
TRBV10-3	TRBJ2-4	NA	AISEQVVPKNIQY
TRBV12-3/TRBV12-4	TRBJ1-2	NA	ASSTQESRGYGYT
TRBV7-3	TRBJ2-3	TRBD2	ASKILTSGGSDTQY